One T cell receptor beta chain is described in this entry. This receptor's antigen is unknown. Qualities for individual bases were not recorded, and no much larger clone is one base off. The record originates from a study of PD-1 blockade in mismatch repair-deficient tumors (dated by TCRdb to 2016 to 2017). Describing the broader study: Between September 2013 and 2016, the trial enrolled approximately 91 consecutive patients with roughly twelve types of mismatch repair-deficient cancer, all of whom had received prior treatment and were progressing. Tumor-associated T cell clones in the peripheral blood of patients responding to PD-1 blockade were tracked using deep sequencing of TCR CDR3 regions. Overall results and qualifications from the work: Rapid expansion after pembrolizumab followed by contraction, generally before radiologic responses, was shown by tumor-resident clones, which were often undetectable in blood before treatment.

The library relied on the immunoSEQ multiplex PCR assay. This immuneACCESS table, as held by TCRdb, lists in-frame sequences with V and J called but not all clones. Of the missing ones, under half trace to an unresolved V gene in checked studies; the others have no known cause. The sample yields tens of thousands of clones; 75% to 85% were counted once. The ten largest account for 22% of the sample. Sequences SEHNR (CDR1) and FQNEAQ (CDR2) are obtained from the germline V gene (reference sequence). A distance of 10 bases separates the germline ends of V and J, which lose 0 bases and 5 bases respectively. The CDR3 has 14 amino acids, counting the end cysteine and phenylalanine. The entry retains the CDR3 DNA only, 42 bases that are in frame from base 1. Mismatch repair deficiency was established in every enrolled patient by polymerase chain reaction or immunohistochemistry. A few patients who responded to pembrolizumab therapy underwent TCR sequencing. Pembrolizumab PD-1 blockade was prospectively tested in advanced mismatch repair-deficient cancers, regardless of tissue of origin, in the phase II trial. Peripheral blood T cell samples were collected serially, before PD-1 blockade began and at several time points afterward. Blood sampling time points were reported as weeks after the first dose of pembrolizumab.

Here the sequenced sample was peripheral blood, taken 4 weeks after starting pembrolizumab. Rearrangement joined TRBV7-9 to TRBJ2-5; a weak D assignment points to TRBD1 (5 bases agree). The origin of this receptor is an adult with mismatch repair-deficient cancer. The CDR3 reads CASSLAAGLETQYF. The nucleotides are TGTGCCAGCAGCTTAGCTGCAGGGTTGGAGACCCAGTACTTC.